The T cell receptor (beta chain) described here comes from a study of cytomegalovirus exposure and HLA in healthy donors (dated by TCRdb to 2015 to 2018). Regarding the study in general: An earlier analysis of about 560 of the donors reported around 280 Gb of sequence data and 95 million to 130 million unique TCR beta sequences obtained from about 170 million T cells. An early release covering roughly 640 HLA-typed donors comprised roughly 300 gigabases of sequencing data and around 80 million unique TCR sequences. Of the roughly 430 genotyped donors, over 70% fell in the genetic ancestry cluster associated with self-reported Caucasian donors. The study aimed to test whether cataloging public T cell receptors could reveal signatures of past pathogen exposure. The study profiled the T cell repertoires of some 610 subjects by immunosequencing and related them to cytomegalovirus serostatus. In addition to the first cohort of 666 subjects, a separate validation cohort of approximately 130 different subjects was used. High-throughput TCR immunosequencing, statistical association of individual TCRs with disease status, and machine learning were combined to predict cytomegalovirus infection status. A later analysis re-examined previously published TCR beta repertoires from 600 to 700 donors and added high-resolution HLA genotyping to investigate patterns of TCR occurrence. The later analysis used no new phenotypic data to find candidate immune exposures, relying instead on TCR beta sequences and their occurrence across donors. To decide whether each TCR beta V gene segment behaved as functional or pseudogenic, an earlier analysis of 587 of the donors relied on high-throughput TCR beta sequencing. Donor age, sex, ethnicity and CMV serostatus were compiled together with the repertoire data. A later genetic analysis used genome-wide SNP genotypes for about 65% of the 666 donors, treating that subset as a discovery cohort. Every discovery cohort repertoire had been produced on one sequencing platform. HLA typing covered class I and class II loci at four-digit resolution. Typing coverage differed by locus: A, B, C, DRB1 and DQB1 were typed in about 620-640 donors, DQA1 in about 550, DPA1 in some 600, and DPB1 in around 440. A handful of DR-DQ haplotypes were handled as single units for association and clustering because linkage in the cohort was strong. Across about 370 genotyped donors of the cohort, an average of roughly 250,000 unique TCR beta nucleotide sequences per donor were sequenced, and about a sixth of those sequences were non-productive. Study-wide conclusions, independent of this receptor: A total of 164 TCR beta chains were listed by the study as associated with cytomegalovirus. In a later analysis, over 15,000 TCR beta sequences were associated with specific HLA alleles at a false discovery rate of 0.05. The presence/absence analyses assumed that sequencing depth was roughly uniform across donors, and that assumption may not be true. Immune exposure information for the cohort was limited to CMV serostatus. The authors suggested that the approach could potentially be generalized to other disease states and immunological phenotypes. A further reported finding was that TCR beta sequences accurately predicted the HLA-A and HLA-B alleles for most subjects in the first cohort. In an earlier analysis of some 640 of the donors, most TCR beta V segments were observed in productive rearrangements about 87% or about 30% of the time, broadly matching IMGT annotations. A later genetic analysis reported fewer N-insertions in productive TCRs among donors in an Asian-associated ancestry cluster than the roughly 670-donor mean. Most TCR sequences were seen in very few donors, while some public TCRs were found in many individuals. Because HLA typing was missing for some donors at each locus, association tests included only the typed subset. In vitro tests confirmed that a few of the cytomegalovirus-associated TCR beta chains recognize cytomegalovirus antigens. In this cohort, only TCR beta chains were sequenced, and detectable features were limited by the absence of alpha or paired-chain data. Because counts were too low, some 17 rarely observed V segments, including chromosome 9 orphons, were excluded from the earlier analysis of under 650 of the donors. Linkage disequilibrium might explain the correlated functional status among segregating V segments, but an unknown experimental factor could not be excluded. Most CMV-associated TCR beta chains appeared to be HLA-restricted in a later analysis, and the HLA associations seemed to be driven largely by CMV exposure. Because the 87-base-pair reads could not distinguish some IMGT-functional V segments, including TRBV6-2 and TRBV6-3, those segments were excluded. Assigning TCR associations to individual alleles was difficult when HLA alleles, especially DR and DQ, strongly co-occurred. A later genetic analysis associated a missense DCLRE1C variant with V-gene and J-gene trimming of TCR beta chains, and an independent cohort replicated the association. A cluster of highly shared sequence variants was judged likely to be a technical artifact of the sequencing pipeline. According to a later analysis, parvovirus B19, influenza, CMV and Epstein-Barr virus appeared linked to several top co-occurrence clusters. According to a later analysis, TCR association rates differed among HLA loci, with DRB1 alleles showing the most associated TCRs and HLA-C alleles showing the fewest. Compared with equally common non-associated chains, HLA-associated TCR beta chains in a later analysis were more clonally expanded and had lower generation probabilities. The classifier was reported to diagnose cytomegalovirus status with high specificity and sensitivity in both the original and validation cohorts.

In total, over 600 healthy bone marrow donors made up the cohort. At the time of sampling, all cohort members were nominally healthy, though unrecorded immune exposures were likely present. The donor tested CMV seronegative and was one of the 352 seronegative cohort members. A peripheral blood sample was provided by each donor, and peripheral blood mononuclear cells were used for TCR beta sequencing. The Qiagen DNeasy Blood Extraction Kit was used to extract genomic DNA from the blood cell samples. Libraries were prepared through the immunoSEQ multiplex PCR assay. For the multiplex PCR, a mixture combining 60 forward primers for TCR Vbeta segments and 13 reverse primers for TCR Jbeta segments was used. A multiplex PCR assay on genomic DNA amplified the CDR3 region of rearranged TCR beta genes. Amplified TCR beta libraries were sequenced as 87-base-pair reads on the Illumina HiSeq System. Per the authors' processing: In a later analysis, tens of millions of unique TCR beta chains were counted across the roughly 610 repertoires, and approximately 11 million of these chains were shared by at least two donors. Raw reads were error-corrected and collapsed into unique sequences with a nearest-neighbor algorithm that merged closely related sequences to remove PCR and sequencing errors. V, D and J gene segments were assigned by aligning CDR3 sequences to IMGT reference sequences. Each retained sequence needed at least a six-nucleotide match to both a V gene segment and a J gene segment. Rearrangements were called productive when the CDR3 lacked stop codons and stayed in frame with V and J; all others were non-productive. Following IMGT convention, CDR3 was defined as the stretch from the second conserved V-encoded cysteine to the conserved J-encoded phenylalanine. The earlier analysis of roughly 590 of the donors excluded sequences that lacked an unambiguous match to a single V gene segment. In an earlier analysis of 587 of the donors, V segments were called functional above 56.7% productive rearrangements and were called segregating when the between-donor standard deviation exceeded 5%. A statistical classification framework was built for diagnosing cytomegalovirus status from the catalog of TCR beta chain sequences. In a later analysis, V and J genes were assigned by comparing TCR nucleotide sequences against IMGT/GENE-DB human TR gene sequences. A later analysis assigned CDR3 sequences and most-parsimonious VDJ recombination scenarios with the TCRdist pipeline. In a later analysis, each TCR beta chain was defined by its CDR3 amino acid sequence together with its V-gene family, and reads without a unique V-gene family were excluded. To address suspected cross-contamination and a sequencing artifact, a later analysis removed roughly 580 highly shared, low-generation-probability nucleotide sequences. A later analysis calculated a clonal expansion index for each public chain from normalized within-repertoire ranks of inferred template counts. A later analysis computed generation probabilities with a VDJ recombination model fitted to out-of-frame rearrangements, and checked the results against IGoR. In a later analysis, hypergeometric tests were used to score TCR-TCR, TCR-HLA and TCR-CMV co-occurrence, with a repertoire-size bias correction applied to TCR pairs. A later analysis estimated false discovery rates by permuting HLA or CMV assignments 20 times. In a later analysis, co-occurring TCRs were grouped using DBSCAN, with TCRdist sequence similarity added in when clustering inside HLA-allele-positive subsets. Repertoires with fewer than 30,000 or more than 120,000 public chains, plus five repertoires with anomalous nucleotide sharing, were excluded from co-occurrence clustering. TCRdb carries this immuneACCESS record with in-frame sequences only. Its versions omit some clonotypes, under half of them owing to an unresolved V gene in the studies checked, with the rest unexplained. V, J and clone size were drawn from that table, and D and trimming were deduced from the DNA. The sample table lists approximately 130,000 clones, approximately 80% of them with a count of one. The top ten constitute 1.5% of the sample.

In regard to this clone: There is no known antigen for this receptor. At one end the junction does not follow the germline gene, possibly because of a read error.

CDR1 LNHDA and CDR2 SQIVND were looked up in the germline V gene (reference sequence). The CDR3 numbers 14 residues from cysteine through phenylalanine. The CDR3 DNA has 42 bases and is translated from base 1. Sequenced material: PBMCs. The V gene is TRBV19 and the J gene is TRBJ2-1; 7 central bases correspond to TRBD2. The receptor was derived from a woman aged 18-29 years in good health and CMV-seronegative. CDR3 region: CASRIAGFYNEQFF. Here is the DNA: TGTGCCAGTAGAATAGCGGGTTTCTACAATGAGCAGTTCTTC.